Reported below is one TCR beta chain. The CDR3 spans 13 residues. Per the germline V gene, CDR1 is MNHEY and CDR2 is SMNVEV (reference sequence). The germline V and J ends were trimmed by 3 bases and 7 bases, with 13 bases remaining between them. This entry belongs to a study of shared clonotypes between healthy human individuals. Sequenced by immunoSEQ multiplex PCR; TCRdb stores in-frame clones only, minus some. This table holds about 1.1 million clones, more than 75% found once. The chain has TRBV27 and TRBJ2-7; possibly TRBD1 for D (6 bases). This sequence originates from a man between 18 and 29 years old in good health. Some clones in this sample may be carry-over from other donors' samples. The sequencing sample was made of memory CD4+ T cells from PBMCs. Stated subset: CD45RA-negative fraction. CDR3 bases: TGTGCCAGCAGTTTGGGTAGAAGGGGGGAGCAGTACTTC. Protein sequence: CASSLGRRGEQYF.